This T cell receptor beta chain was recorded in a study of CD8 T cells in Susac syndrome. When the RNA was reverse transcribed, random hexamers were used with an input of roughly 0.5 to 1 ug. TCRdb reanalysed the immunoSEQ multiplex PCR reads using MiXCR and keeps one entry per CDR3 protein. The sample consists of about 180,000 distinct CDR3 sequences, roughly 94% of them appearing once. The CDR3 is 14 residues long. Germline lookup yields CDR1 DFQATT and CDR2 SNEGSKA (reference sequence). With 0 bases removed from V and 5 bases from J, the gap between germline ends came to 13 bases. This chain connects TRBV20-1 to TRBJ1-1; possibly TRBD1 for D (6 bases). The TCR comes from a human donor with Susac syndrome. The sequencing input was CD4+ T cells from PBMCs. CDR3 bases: TGCAGTGCTAGAGATCCGGGACAAGTTACTGAAGCTTTCTTT. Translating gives CSARDPGQVTEAFF.